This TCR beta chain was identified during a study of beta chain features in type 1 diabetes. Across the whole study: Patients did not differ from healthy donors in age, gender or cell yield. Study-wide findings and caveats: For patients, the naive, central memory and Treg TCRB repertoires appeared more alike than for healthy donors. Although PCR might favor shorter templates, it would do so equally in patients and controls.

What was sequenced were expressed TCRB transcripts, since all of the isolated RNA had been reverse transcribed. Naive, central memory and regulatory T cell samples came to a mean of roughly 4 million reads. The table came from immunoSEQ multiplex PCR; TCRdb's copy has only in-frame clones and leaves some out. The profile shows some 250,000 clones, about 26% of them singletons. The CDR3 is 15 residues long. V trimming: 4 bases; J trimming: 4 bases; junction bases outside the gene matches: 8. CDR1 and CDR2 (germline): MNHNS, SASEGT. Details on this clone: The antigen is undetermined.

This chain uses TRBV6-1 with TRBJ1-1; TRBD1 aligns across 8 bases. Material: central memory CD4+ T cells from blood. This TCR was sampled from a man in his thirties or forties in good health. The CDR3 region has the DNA TGTGCCAGCAGTGCGATCGGGACAGGACTCACTGAAGCTTTCTTT. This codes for CASSAIGTGLTEAFF.